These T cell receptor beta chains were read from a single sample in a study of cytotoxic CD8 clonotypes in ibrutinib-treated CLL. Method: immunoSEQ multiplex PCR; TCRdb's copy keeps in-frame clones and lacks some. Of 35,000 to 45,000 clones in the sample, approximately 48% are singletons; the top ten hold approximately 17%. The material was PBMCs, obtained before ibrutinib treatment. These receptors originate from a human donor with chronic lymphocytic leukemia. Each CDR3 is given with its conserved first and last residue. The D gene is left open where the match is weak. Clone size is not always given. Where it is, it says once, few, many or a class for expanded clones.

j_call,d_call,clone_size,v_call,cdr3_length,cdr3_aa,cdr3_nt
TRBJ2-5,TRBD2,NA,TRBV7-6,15,CASSQGLAEQETQYF,TGTGCCAGCAGTCAAGGACTAGCGGAGCAAGAGACCCAGTACTTC
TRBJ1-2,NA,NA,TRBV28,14,CASSSGTELFGYTF,TGTGCCAGCAGTTCAGGGACTGAACTATTCGGCTACACCTTC
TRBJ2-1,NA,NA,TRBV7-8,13,CASSLFGYNEQFF,TGTGCCAGCAGCTTATTCGGTTACAATGAGCAGTTCTTC
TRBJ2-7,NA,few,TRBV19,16,CASSPSAAGPKWEQYF,TGTGCCAGTAGTCCATCCGCCGCGGGCCCCAAGTGGGAGCAGTACTTC
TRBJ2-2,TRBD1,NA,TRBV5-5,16,CASSLATGVNTGELFF,TGTGCCAGCAGCTTGGCGACAGGGGTGAACACCGGGGAGCTGTTTTTT
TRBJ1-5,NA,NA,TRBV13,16,CASSLAVPGSNQPQHF,TGTGCCAGCAGCTTAGCGGTCCCAGGAAGCAATCAGCCCCAGCATTTT
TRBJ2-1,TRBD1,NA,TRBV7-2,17,CASSSSGTGGSYNEQFF,TGTGCCAGCAGCTCCTCCGGGACAGGGGGATCCTACAATGAGCAGTTCTTC
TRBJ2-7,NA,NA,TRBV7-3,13,CASSYDSPGEQYF,TGTGCCAGCAGCTACGACAGTCCGGGCGAGCAGTACTTC
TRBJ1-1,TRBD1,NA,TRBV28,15,CASSLRDRVNTEAFF,TGTGCCAGCAGTTTAAGGGACAGGGTGAACACTGAAGCTTTCTTT
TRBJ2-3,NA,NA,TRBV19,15,CASSTSQPNTDTQYF,TGTGCCAGTAGTACTAGTCAGCCAAACACAGATACGCAGTATTTT
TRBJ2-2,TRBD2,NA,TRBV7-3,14,CASGRSGDVGELFF,TGTGCCAGCGGCCGAAGCGGGGATGTCGGGGAGCTGTTTTTT
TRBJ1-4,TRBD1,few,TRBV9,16,CASSAGTGGTNEKLFF,TGTGCCAGCAGCGCGGGGACAGGGGGTACTAATGAAAAACTGTTTTTT
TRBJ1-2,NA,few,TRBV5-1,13,CASSSQSNYGYTF,TGCGCCAGCAGCTCCCAGAGTAACTATGGCTACACCTTC
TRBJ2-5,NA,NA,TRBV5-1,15,CASSLVRGESKTQYF,TGCGCCAGCAGCTTGGTACGAGGGGAGTCGAAGACCCAGTACTTC
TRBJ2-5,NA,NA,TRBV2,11,CASTQEETQYF,TGTGCCAGCACTCAAGAAGAGACCCAGTACTTC
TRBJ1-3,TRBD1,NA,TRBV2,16,CASSERGQGSGNTIYF,TGTGCCAGCAGTGAGCGAGGACAGGGATCTGGAAACACCATATATTTT
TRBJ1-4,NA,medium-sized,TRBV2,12,CASSGIGEKLFF,TGTGCCAGCAGTGGAATCGGGGAAAAACTGTTTTTT
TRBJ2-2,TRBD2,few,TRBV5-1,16,CASSPRTSGDTGELFF,TGCGCCAGCAGCCCCCGGACTAGCGGGGACACCGGGGAGCTGTTTTTT
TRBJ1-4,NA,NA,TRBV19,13,CASSVPWGEKLFF,TGTGCCAGTAGTGTACCGTGGGGTGAAAAACTGTTTTTT
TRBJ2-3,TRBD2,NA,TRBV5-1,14,CASGSGGPTDTQYF,TGCGCCAGCGGTAGCGGGGGGCCCACAGATACGCAGTATTTT
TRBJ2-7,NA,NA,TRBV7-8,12,CASGGLAYEQYF,TGTGCCAGCGGCGGGCTAGCGTACGAGCAGTACTTC
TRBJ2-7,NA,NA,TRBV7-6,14,CASSFGTNSYEQYF,TGTGCCAGCAGCTTCGGGACAAACTCCTACGAGCAGTACTTC
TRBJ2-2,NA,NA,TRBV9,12,CASSLNTGELFF,TGTGCCAGCAGCCTAAACACCGGGGAGCTGTTTTTT
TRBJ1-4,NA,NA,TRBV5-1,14,CASSLAAGEEKLFF,TGCGCCAGCAGCTTGGCGGCAGGGGAAGAAAAACTGTTTTTT
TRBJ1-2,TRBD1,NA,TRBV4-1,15,CASSQGGTGGYGYTF,TGCGCCAGCAGCCAAGGAGGGACAGGGGGTTATGGCTACACCTTC
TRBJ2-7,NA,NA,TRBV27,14,CASSSIHNSYEQYF,TGTGCCAGCAGTTCTATACACAACTCCTACGAGCAGTACTTC
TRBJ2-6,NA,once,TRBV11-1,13,CASSLAAANVLTF,TGTGCCAGCAGCTTAGCGGCAGCCAACGTCCTGACTTTC
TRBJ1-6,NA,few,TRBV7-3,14,CASSLPGAASPLHF,TGTGCCAGCAGCTTACCGGGGGCAGCTTCACCCCTCCACTTT
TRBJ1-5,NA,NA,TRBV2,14,CASSPGGGDQPQHF,TGTGCCAGCAGTCCCGGAGGTGGGGATCAGCCCCAGCATTTT
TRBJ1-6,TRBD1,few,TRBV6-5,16,CASSYSPGTGLSPLHF,TGTGCCAGCAGTTACTCCCCCGGGACAGGGCTCTCACCCCTCCACTTT
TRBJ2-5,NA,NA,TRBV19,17,CASSIVPSSGTVQTQYF,TGTGCCAGTAGTATAGTCCCTAGCTCGGGGACCGTTCAGACCCAGTACTTC
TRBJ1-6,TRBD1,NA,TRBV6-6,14,CASSYAASDRAISF,TGTGCCAGCAGTTACGCCGCTAGTGACAGGGCGATCTCCTTT
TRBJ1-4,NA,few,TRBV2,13,CASREAGNEKLFF,TGTGCCAGCAGGGAGGCGGGGAATGAAAAACTGTTTTTT
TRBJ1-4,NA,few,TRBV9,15,CASSGGGRGSEKLFF,TGTGCCAGCAGCGGAGGAGGAAGGGGGAGTGAAAAACTGTTTTTT
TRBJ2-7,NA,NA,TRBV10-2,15,CATTPRTGSSYEQYF,TGCGCCACCACGCCTAGGACGGGGAGCTCCTACGAGCAGTACTTC
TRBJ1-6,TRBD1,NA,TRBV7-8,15,CASSRSTGTNSPLHF,TGTGCCAGCAGCCGTTCGACAGGGACGAATTCACCCCTCCACTTT
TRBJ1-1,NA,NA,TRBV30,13,CAWRAGQNTEAFF,TGTGCCTGGAGAGCGGGCCAGAACACTGAAGCTTTCTTT
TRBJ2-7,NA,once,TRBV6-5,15,CASSSSGRGTHEQYF,TGTGCCAGCAGTTCCTCCGGGCGGGGTACCCACGAGCAGTACTTC
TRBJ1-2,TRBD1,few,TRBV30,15,CASKGTGGNFYGYTF,TGTGCCTCTAAGGGGACAGGGGGGAATTTTTATGGCTACACCTTC
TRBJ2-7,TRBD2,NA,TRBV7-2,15,CASSQGGTSAYEQYF,TGTGCCAGCAGCCAAGGGGGGACTAGCGCGTACGAGCAGTACTTC
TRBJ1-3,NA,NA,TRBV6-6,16,CASSYSGTASGNTIYF,TGTGCCAGCAGTTACTCTGGGACGGCATCTGGAAACACCATATATTTT
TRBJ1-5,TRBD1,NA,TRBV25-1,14,CASSSTGDNQPQHF,TGTGCCAGCAGCAGTACAGGGGACAATCAGCCCCAGCATTTT
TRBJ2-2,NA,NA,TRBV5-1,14,CASSLAVDTGELFF,TGCGCCAGCAGCTTGGCCGTGGACACCGGGGAGCTGTTTTTT
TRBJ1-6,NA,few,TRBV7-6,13,CASSTNRDSPLHF,TGTGCCAGCAGCACAAACAGGGACTCACCCCTCCACTTT
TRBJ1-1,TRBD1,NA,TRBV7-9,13,CASSFATGAEAFF,TGTGCCAGCAGCTTCGCGACAGGGGCTGAAGCTTTCTTT
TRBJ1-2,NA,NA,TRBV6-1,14,CASSEAGGDYGYTF,TGTGCCAGCAGTGAAGCAGGCGGGGACTATGGCTACACCTTC